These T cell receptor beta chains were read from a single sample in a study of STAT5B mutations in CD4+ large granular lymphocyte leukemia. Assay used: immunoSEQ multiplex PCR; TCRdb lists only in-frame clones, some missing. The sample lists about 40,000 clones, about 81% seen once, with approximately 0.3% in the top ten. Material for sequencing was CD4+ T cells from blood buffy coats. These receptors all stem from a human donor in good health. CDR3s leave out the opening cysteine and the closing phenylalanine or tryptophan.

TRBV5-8	ASHPANYEQY
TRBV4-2	ASSPLRISVIQETQY
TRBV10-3	AISETLTTGPGNTIY
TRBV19	ASTIGLAGGSSYNEQF
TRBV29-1	SVDRVSAGELF
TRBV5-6	ASSSGAGPSFNEKLF
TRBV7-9	ASSPKGYGYT
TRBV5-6	ASSLQGSAF
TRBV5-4	ASSLGQGGYT
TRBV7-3	ASSLGGQFYEQY
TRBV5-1	ASSLDRVNTEAF
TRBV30	AWSQRGPETQY
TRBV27	ASSPAGQNYNEQF
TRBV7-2	ASSSTGGFINSPLH
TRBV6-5	ASSYSSGGQETQY
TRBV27	ASSLSGLAGETQY
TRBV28	ASSGDSPWGYYGYT
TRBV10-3	AISGGQENTEAF
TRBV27	ASSRTGANEKLF
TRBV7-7	ASSPGSGNTGELF
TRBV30	AWMRGDGTEAF
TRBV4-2	ASSQEIAISSYEQY
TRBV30	AWNSRASGRQKEAKNIQY
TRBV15	ATSSRQGNQPQH
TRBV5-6	ASSLGTRTNEQF
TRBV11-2	ASSPRVGQTGNNEQF
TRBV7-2	ASSSALTSGRDGETQY
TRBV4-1	ASSPLTNTGELF
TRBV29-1	SVGGQGSYEQY
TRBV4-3	ASSQSAQGDTGELF
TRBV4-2	ASSRSGQRGAYEQY
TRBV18	ASSPGAPYEQY
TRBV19	ASSIERNYGYT
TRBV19	ASRREGVDQPQH
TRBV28	ASSSIPPPYGYT
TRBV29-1	SVVRGSYEQY
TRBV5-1	ASRRGQADTDTQY
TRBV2	ASKSQGAGGNTIY
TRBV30	AWRRGMGNEKLF
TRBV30	ASDPPRTGGGYEQY
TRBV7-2	ASSPQGALGTGELF
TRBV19	ASSIGTGDLF
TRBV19	ASSRDSGNTIY
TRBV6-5	ASSSQGRAHGKLF
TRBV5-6	ASSGWTANTQY
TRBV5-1	ASSETSFHEQY
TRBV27	ASTQERGAGEQY
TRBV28	ASSVRDRGDYGYT
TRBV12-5	ASGLGLAGGETQY
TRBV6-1	ASSADWGNQPQH
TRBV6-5	ASFHWTEAF
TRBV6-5	ASRTRPQAIYGYT
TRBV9	ASSVGALSEQY
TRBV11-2	ASSSGTSGSGEQF
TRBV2	ASTVDPIETQY
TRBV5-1	ASSVYRDGSETQY
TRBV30	AWSLMTDPFTDTQY
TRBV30	AWSRTGRFQPQH
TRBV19	APLPQH